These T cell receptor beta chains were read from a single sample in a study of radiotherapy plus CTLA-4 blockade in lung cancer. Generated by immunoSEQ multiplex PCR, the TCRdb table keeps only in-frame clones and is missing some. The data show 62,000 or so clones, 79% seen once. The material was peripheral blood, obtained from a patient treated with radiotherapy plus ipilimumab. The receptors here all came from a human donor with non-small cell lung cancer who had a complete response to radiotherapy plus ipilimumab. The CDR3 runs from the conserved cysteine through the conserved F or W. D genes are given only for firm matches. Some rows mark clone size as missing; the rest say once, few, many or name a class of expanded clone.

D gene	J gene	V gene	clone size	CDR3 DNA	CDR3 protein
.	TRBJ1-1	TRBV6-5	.	TGTGCCAGCAGTTACGACGAGAACACTGAAGCTTTCTTT	CASSYDENTEAFF
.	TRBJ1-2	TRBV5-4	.	TGTGCCAGCGCCGAGGGGCTCCCCTTAACTTGGAATGGCTACACCTTC	CASAEGLPLTWNGYTF
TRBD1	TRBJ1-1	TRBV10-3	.	TGTGCCATCAGTGAGGACAGGGGAAACACTGAAGCTTTCTTT	CAISEDRGNTEAFF
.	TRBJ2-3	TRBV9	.	TGTGCCAGCAACGGTCCCTCGGAGGCAGATACGCAGTATTTT	CASNGPSEADTQYF
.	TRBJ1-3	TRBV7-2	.	TGTGCCAGCAGGTTAGGGGGCTCTGGAAACACCATATATTTT	CASRLGGSGNTIYF
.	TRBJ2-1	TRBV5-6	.	TGTGCCAGCAGCCCGACAGTATCCGCCTACAATGAGCAGTTCTTC	CASSPTVSAYNEQFF
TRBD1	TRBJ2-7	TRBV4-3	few	TGCGCCAGCAGCCCTGGGACAGGGATGGACGAGCAGTACTTC	CASSPGTGMDEQYF
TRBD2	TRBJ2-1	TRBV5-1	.	TGCGCCAGCAGCTTCACTGGGACTAGCAATGAGCAGTTCTTC	CASSFTGTSNEQFF
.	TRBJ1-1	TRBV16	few	TGTGCCAGCAGCCAATCGCTAGGGGATAACACTGAAGCTTTCTTT	CASSQSLGDNTEAFF
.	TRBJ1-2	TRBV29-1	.	TGCAGCGTTGAAGAAGGGAGGAGGACGTCGGGCTACACCTTC	CSVEEGRRTSGYTF
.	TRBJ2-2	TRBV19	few	TGTGCCAGTAGCCTGCTAGATTTCGCCGGGGAGCTGTTTTTT	CASSLLDFAGELFF
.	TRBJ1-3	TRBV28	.	TGTGCCAGCAGTCGGGGGATTAGCTCTGGAAACACCATATATTTT	CASSRGISSGNTIYF
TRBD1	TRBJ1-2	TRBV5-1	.	TGCGCCAGCAGCCCACTGGGGGGACAGGGCCGATATGGCTACACCTTC	CASSPLGGQGRYGYTF
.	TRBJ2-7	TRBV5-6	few	TGTGCCAGCGTACTGAGCAGGGGCCTTAGATCCTACGAGCAGTACTTC	CASVLSRGLRSYEQYF
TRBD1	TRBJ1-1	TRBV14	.	TGTGCCAGCAGTCTACAGGGGGCGAGAGTAAACACTGAAGCTTTCTTT	CASSLQGARVNTEAFF
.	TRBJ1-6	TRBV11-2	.	TGTGCCAGCAGCCCCCCGGGGAGGGGGGATTCACCCCTCCACTTT	CASSPPGRGDSPLHF
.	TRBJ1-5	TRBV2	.	TGTGCCACCCAACTTGATAGCAATCAGCCCCAGCATTTT	CATQLDSNQPQHF
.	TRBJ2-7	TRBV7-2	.	TGTGCCAGCAGCAGACAGACAGCAGCCATCCCCTACGAGCAGTACTTC	CASSRQTAAIPYEQYF
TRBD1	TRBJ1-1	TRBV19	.	TGTGCCAGTAGTATAAAACAGGGGTTTTTCATGAACACTGAAGCTTTCTTT	CASSIKQGFFMNTEAFF
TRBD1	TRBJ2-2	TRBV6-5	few	TGTGCCAGCAACCTACAGGGGGGGAACACCGGGGAGCTGTTTTTT	CASNLQGGNTGELFF
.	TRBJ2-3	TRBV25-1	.	TGTGCCAGCAGTGAGCGTCTAGCGGATACGCAGTATTTT	CASSERLADTQYF
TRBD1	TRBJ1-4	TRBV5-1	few	TGCGCCAGCAGCGCCGGGACAGGGGGTGAAAAACTGTTTTTT	CASSAGTGGEKLFF
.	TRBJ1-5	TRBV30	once	TGTGCCTGGAGTGCCCAGGGGTTGGGGTATAGCAATCAGCCCCAGCATTTT	CAWSAQGLGYSNQPQHF
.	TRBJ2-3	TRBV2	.	TGTGCCAGCAGCCCTCAGGGCCCCCCAGATACGCAGTATTTT	CASSPQGPPDTQYF
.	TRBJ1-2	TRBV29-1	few	TGCAGCGTTGCTTCTCTCAGGGATGGCTACACCTTC	CSVASLRDGYTF
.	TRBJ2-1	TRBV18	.	TGTGCCAGCTCACTTCCGGGACAAATCAATGAGCAGTTCTTC	CASSLPGQINEQFF
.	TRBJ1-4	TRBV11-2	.	TGTGCCAGCACTCCCGGCGGGGGCTTTAATGAAAAACTGTTTTTT	CASTPGGGFNEKLFF
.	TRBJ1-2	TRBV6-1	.	TGTGCCAGCAGTTGGGGGACGGGATTATATGGCTACACCTTC	CASSWGTGLYGYTF
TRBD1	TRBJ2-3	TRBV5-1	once	TGCGCCAGCAGCTTGGCGGGGACAGGGTCGAAAGATACGCAGTATTTT	CASSLAGTGSKDTQYF
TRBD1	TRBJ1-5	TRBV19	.	TGTGCCAGTAGTACTACAGGGGGCCGGCAGCCCCAGCATTTT	CASSTTGGRQPQHF
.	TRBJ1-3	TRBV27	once	TGTGCCAGCAGTCCAACAGGGTTCCTCTCTGGAAACACCATATATTTT	CASSPTGFLSGNTIYF
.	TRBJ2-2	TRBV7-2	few	TGTGCCAGCAGCTTGAGAGGGGTGAACACCGGGGAGCTGTTTTTT	CASSLRGVNTGELFF
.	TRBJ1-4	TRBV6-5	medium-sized	TGTGCCAGCAGTTACTCAGGGACGGAACTGTTTTTT	CASSYSGTELFF
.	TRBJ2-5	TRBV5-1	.	TGCGCCAGCAGCTTGACGCCTCAAGAGACCCAGTACTTC	CASSLTPQETQYF
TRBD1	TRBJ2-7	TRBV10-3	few	TGTGCCATCAGTGAGGGACAGGGGTCCTACGAGCAGTACTTC	CAISEGQGSYEQYF
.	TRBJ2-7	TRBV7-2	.	TGTGCCAGCAGCTTCGGGTTCTACGAGCAGTACTTC	CASSFGFYEQYF
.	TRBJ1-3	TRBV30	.	TGTGCCTGGAGCGGAAACACCATATATTTT	CAWSGNTIYF
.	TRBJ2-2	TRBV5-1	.	TGCGCCAGCAGCTTAGGCCATGGCGGGGACCCCGGGGAGCTGTTTTTT	CASSLGHGGDPGELFF
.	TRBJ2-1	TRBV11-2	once	TGTGCCAGCACCCCATGGCAGCTTCTGGATGAGCAGTTCTTC	CASTPWQLLDEQFF
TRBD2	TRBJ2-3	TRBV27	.	TGTGCCAGCAGTTCCGTTAGCGGGGCTACAGATACGCAGTATTTT	CASSSVSGATDTQYF
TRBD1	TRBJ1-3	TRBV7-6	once	TGTGCCAGCAGCTTTATGACAGGGGGCACTGGAAACACCATATATTTT	CASSFMTGGTGNTIYF
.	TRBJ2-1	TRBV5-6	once	TGTGCCAGCAGCTTGGCTTTGGGGCAAAAGGTGCATGAGCAGTTCTTC	CASSLALGQKVHEQFF
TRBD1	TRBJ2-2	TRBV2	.	TGTGCCAGCAGTGAAGGTGGCCTACAAGGGACAGGACTCAAACGGGCCGGGGAGCTGTTTTTT	CASSEGGLQGTGLKRAGELFF
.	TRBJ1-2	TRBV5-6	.	TGTGCCAGCAGATTACCCGGGGCCAACTATGGCTACACCTTC	CASRLPGANYGYTF
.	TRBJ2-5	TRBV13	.	TGTGCCAGCAGCCGGAGGGGGGGTCTGACCGAGACCCAGTACTTC	CASSRRGGLTETQYF
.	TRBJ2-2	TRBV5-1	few	TGCGCCAGCAGCTTGGGAGGGAATCGGGCATTCACCGGGGAGCTGTTTTTT	CASSLGGNRAFTGELFF
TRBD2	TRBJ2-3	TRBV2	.	TGTGCCAGCAATGGACTAGCAGAACCCACAGATACGCAGTATTTT	CASNGLAEPTDTQYF
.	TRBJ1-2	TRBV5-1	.	TGCGCCAGCAGCCAGACGAAGAACTATGGCTACACCTTC	CASSQTKNYGYTF
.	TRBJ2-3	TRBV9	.	TGTGCCAGCAGCCCCACGGGGGCGGGAGGCACAGATACGCAGTATTTT	CASSPTGAGGTDTQYF
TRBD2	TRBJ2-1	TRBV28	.	TGTGCCAGCAGTCAGACGCTAGCGGGCAAAGACAATGAGCAGTTCTTC	CASSQTLAGKDNEQFF
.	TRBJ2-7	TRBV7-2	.	TGTGCCAGCAGTCCTCTTAGGGGCGGGGGCAGGAACGAGCAGTACTTC	CASSPLRGGGRNEQYF
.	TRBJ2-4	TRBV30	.	TGTGCCTGGAGACCTACAGGGCGGGGGAACATTCAGTACTTC	CAWRPTGRGNIQYF
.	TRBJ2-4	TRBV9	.	TGTGCCAGCAGCGTACGGGGGACCAGCGGCATTCAGTACTTC	CASSVRGTSGIQYF
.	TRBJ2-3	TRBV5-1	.	TGCGCCAGCAGCACAATCCGGGACGGTTTTTCCACAGATACGCAGTATTTT	CASSTIRDGFSTDTQYF
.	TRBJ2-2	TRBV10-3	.	TGTGCCATCGGCTCTCTTTCTACGAACACCGGGGAGCTGTTTTTT	CAIGSLSTNTGELFF
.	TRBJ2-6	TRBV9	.	TGTGCCAGCTTGCTACTGTACAAACAAAGTCGGGCCAACGTCCTGACTTTC	CASLLLYKQSRANVLTF
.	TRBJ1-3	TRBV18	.	TGTGCCAGCTCACCTCGAGGAAGAGGGGTGACTTCTGGAAACACCATATATTTT	CASSPRGRGVTSGNTIYF
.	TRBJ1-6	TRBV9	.	TGTGCCAGCAGTGACAGACCCTATAATTCACCCCTCCACTTT	CASSDRPYNSPLHF
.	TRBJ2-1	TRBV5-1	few	TGCGCCAGCAGCTTGGAGGGGGAGTACAATGAGCAGTTCTTC	CASSLEGEYNEQFF